These 32 T cell receptor beta chains originate from one sample sequenced in a study of shared clonotypes between healthy human individuals. TCRdb's table, derived via immunoSEQ multiplex PCR, lists solely in-frame clones and lacks some. This sample has roughly 680,000 clones; approximately 77% occur once, and the top ten carry 1.8%. The sample was memory CD4+ T cells sorted from blood. Subset given: CD45RA-negative fraction. The source of these receptors is a woman in her thirties in good health.

This clone has just a few counts. The chain couples TRBV27 to TRBJ1-6, with D possibly TRBD1 on 5 matching bases. Germline assignment: CDR1 MNHEY and CDR2 SMNVEV (reference sequence). CDR3 length equals 15 residues. The germline V and J ends were trimmed by 5 bases and 0 bases, with 8 bases remaining between them. CDR3 sequence reads: CASSKGSSYNSPLHF. DNA for the CDR3: TGTGCCAGCAGTAAGGGGAGCTCCTATAATTCACCCCTCCACTTT.

The sample holds a few counts of this clone. The chain is built from TRBV7-2 and TRBJ2-7; no firm D call. V was trimmed by 8 bases and J by 2 bases, leaving 13 bases between them. The CDR3 sequence is 13 residues long. Germline V gene data show CDR1 as SGHTA and CDR2 as FQGNSA. The CDR3 DNA sequence: TGTGCCAGCTCTGGGCACTTTCCCTACGAGCAGTACTTC. It codes for CASSGHFPYEQYF.

Only a few counts were recorded for this clone. This rearrangement joins TRBV21-1 to TRBJ2-1; TRBD1 was called by the table and not checked on the DNA. TRBV21-1 is termed a pseudogene. This CDR3 has 18 residues. The CDR3 sequence: CAGLHRDRDRASNNEQFF. The CDR3 coding sequence is TGTGCCGGACTACACCGGGACAGGGATCGGGCATCTAACAATGAGCAGTTCTTC.

The chain employs TRBV6-1 and TRBJ2-7; D may be TRBD2 (7 bases). In germline, CDR1 is MNHNS, CDR2 SASEGT. The V and J ends lost 0 bases and 5 bases respectively, with 14 bases between them. There are 15 residues in the CDR3. The chain's CDR3 is CASSEAGGREDEQYF. DNA for the CDR3: TGTGCCAGCAGTGAAGCAGGGGGGAGGGAGGACGAGCAGTACTTC.

The V and J genes are TRBV19 and TRBJ1-1; a possible D gene is TRBD1 (5 bases). From germline, CDR1 is LNHDA and CDR2 SQIVND (reference sequence). There are 14 residues in the CDR3. Trimming stripped 5 bases from V and 2 bases from J, with 12 bases between. CDR3 sequence reads: CASSPRGANTEAFF. For the CDR3, the DNA is TGTGCCAGTAGTCCACGAGGGGCCAACACTGAAGCTTTCTTT. The full variable domain, in which reference TRBV19 and TRBJ1-1 provide the parts outside the CDR3, is DGGITQSPKYLFRKEGQNVTLSCEQNLNHDAMYWYRQDPGQGLRLIYYSQIVNDFQKGDIAEGYSVSREKKESFPLTVTSAQKNPTAFYLCASSPRGANTEAFFGQGTRLTVV.

DNA for the CDR3: TGTGCCAGCAGCCAAGGGTCCGGACCTAACTATGGCTACACCTTC. It encodes CASSQGSGPNYGYTF. V is TRBV5-4 and J is TRBJ1-2; D gene uncertain. V lost 4 bases, J lost 0 bases, and 13 bases lay in between. This CDR3 has 15 amino acids. CDR1 and CDR2 (germline): SGHNT, YYREEE (reference sequence).

The rearrangement joins TRBV19 to TRBJ1-1, with D tentatively TRBD1 (6 bases). The CDR3 totals 13 residues. Germline V gene sequence: CDR1 LNHDA, CDR2 SQIVND (reference sequence). V lost 6 bases and J 8 bases, leaving 16 bases between the germline ends. The CDR3 DNA is TGTGCCAGTAGATTCAGGGGTAGGACCGAAGCTTTCTTT. It yields the protein CASRFRGRTEAFF.

Worth noting for this clone: The sample carries other DNA sequences with the same CDR3. V usage is TRBV15 and J usage is TRBJ2-4, with D possibly TRBD2 on 6 matching bases. CDR1 and CDR2 from the germline V gene are LNHNV and YYDKDF (reference sequence). V dropped 5 bases and J dropped 2 bases, with 7 bases sitting between them. The CDR3 extends over 13 amino acids. CDR3 loop: CATSGGSKNIQYF. DNA of the CDR3: TGTGCCACCAGCGGGGGGTCCAAAAACATTCAGTACTTC.

J is TRBJ1-1 and V is TRBV2, with 10 bases that match TRBD1. The CDR3 runs 16 residues. The V segment lost 3 bases and the J segment 1 base; nucleotides outside the gene matches: 5. In germline, CDR1 is SNHLY, CDR2 FYNNEI. The CDR3, as DNA: TGTGCCAGCAGTGACCCGGGACAGGGGAGGAACACTGAAGCTTTCTTT. Residues: CASSDPGQGRNTEAFF.

The chain employs TRBV27 and TRBJ2-1, with D perhaps matching TRBD1 (6 bases). V lost 7 bases and J lost 4, with 11 bases in between. Germline-derived CDR1 and CDR2 are MNHEY and SMNVEV (reference sequence). The CDR3 spans 13 residues. The CDR3 nucleotides are TGTGCCAGCAACACGACAGGTTACAATGAGCAGTTCTTC. This gives the protein CASNTTGYNEQFF.

The chain has TRBV2 and TRBJ2-1, with TRBD2 matching over 8 bases. Looked up from germline, CDR1 is SNHLY and CDR2 is FYNNEI. There are 15 residues in the CDR3. With V trimmed by 2 bases and J by 7 bases, 7 bases remained unmatched. CDR3 DNA: TGTGCCAGCAGTGAAACCAGCGGGAGCGCGAATGAGCAGTTCTTC. Protein product: CASSETSGSANEQFF.

The chain joins TRBV27 to TRBJ1-2, with D perhaps TRBD1 (5 bases). Deletions cut 8 bases from V and 6 bases from J, with 22 bases between. Germline CDR1 is MNHEY and CDR2 is SMNVEV (reference sequence). This CDR3 has 15 amino acids. The CDR3 DNA reads as TGTGCCAGCCGCTCGGGGGAGGGGCGTGGAGATGGCTACACCTTC. Its translation is CASRSGEGRGDGYTF.

The chain carries TRBV11-2 and TRBJ2-2; D is possibly TRBD2 (5 bases). The CDR3 length is 17 residues. Germline V gene sequence: CDR1 SGHAT, CDR2 FQNNGV. V was clipped by 2 bases and J by 2 bases, with 15 bases between them. In nucleotides, the CDR3 is TGTGCCAGCAGCTTATTCCTGAGAGGGATAAACACCGGGGAGCTGTTTTTT. Translation gives CASSLFLRGINTGELFF.

The chain employs TRBV9 and TRBJ2-7, with 12 bases identical to TRBD2. After removal of 0 bases from V and 1 base from J, the junction contained 2 bases not matched to a gene. The germline CDR1 and CDR2 sequences are SGDLS and YYNGEE. The CDR3 is 16 residues long. CDR3: CASSVGGLAGSYEQYF. As DNA, the CDR3 is TGTGCCAGCAGCGTAGGGGGACTAGCGGGTTCCTACGAGCAGTACTTC.

The rearrangement links TRBV6-5 to TRBJ1-5; 10 positions match TRBD1. CDR3 length: 15 amino acids. Germline V lookup: CDR1 MNHEY, CDR2 SVGAGI. Trimming at V came to 6 bases and at J to 3 bases, leaving 5 bases not matched to a gene. The CDR3, as DNA: TGTGCCAGCAGCTCAGGACAGGGGGTCAATCAGCCCCAGCATTTT. As protein: CASSSGQGVNQPQHF.

The V and J genes are TRBV9 and TRBJ1-3; D gene uncertain. The germline V gene encodes CDR1 SGDLS and CDR2 YYNGEE. CDR3 length: 15 residues. V was pared by 0 bases and J by 0 bases, with 7 bases between. The CDR3 DNA is TGTGCCAGCAGCGTAGGAGGGAACTCTGGAAACACCATATATTTT. It codes for CASSVGGNSGNTIYF.

The rearrangement uses TRBV27 and TRBJ2-3, with unresolved D. The CDR3 consists of 12 residues. The germline V gene encodes CDR1 MNHEY and CDR2 SMNVEV (reference sequence). V shed 5 bases and J shed 2 bases, with 5 bases lying between them. The CDR3 sequence: CASSPDTDTQYF. In DNA, the CDR3 is TGTGCCAGCAGTCCCGACACAGATACGCAGTATTTT.

V usage is TRBV27 and J usage is TRBJ1-3; D perhaps matches TRBD1 (6 bases). Germline V lookup: CDR1 MNHEY, CDR2 SMNVEV (reference sequence). The V gene lost 5 bases and the J gene lost 2 bases, with 16 bases spanning the gap. The CDR3 is 16 residues long. The CDR3 protein is CASSTYIRGTGNTIYF. The CDR3 DNA sequence: TGTGCCAGCAGTACTTATATCAGGGGCACTGGAAACACCATATATTTT.

V usage is TRBV4-1 and J usage is TRBJ2-1; 8 bases are a match to TRBD2. The junction had 10 bases not matched to a gene; V was cut back by 2 bases and J by 7 bases. Germline CDR1 reads MGHRA; CDR2 reads YSYEKL. There are 16 residues in the CDR3. DNA of the CDR3: TGCGCCAGCAGCCAATCGGGACTAGTAGTTCGGAATGAGCAGTTCTTC. Its translation: CASSQSGLVVRNEQFF.

This chain uses TRBV30 with TRBJ1-2, with D perhaps TRBD1 (6 bases). V was clipped by 3 bases and J by 4 bases, with 9 bases between them. Germline loops: CDR1 GTSNPN, CDR2 SVGIG (reference sequence). The CDR3 covers 12 residues. The CDR3: CAWRGQLYGYTF. CDR3 DNA sequence: TGTGCCTGGAGAGGACAGCTCTATGGCTACACCTTC.

The chain has TRBV18 and TRBJ2-3; no clear D. Between the trimmed V and J ends, which lost 3 bases and 2 bases, there was a span of 9 bases. This CDR3 is built from 14 residues. Germline loops: CDR1 KGHSH, CDR2 LQKENI. The CDR3 nucleotides are TGTGCCAGCTCACCGGGCTTAATCACAGATACGCAGTATTTT. Its translation is CASSPGLITDTQYF.

The chain couples TRBV28 to TRBJ1-6, with D possibly matching TRBD1 (6 bases). This CDR3 region has 15 residues. The germline V gene encodes CDR1 MDHEN and CDR2 SYDVKM. The germline V and J ends were trimmed by 2 bases and 6 bases, with 11 bases remaining between them. DNA of the CDR3: TGTGCCAGCAGTTTACGGTTACAGGGTAATTCACCCCTCCACTTT. This codes for CASSLRLQGNSPLHF.

This clone has a count of ten or more. The chain recombines TRBV5-1 with TRBJ2-1; 9 nucleotides align to TRBD2. The germline CDR1 and CDR2 sequences are SGHRS and YFSETQ. There are 16 residues in the CDR3. After removal of 2 bases from V and 8 bases from J, the junction contained 11 bases not matched to a gene. CDR3 protein: CASSLGAGGSMDEQFF. In DNA form, the CDR3 reads TGCGCCAGCAGCTTAGGGGCGGGAGGGAGTATGGATGAGCAGTTCTTC.

The chain recombines TRBV4-1 with TRBJ2-3; D is uncertain. V lost 4 bases and J lost 2, with 10 bases in between. The CDR3 covers 14 residues. Germline V gene data show CDR1 as MGHRA and CDR2 as YSYEKL. CDR3 protein: CASSPRTFTDTQYF. CDR3 nucleotide sequence: TGCGCCAGCAGCCCGCGGACCTTCACAGATACGCAGTATTTT.

The V call is TRBV7-2, the J call TRBJ1-1; D perhaps matches TRBD1 (5 bases). The V end lost 1 base, the J end lost 5 bases, and 11 bases lay between the germline ends. The length of the CDR3 is 14 residues. Germline CDR1 is SGHTA and CDR2 is FQGNSA. The CDR3 sequence: CASSLEVGLTEAFF. CDR3 bases: TGTGCCAGCAGCTTAGAGGTGGGGCTGACTGAAGCTTTCTTT.

This rearrangement joins TRBV2 to TRBJ2-3; D possibly corresponds to TRBD1 (5 bases). The CDR3 contains 13 residues. V gave up 1 base and J gave up 7 bases, with 9 bases separating them. The V gene's germline CDR1 is SNHLY and CDR2 FYNNEI. CDR3 region: CASSEGGVNTQYF. Written as DNA, the CDR3 is TGTGCCAGCAGTGAAGGGGGCGTAAATACGCAGTATTTT.

The chain links TRBV5-8 to TRBJ2-2; the D gene is possibly TRBD2 (6 bases). Trimming cost V 1 base and J 7 bases, with 17 bases left between them. The germline V gene has CDR1 SGHTS and CDR2 YDEGEE. This CDR3 has 16 amino acids. The DNA for the CDR3 is TGTGCCAGCAGCTTGTCAACTAGCCTAAGTCTCGGGGAGCTGTTTTTT. This gives the protein CASSLSTSLSLGELFF.

The chain recombines TRBV19 with TRBJ2-1, with 8 bases aligning to TRBD2. V shed 4 bases, J shed 7 bases, and the junction held 9 bases outside the gene matches. The CDR3 is 15 amino acids. Germline V gene data show CDR1 as LNHDA and CDR2 as SQIVND (reference sequence). CDR3 residues: CASSKPGLGGNEQFF. In DNA form, the CDR3 reads TGTGCCAGTAGTAAACCGGGACTAGGGGGTAATGAGCAGTTCTTC.

The chain couples TRBV18 to TRBJ2-7; tentative D call: TRBD1 (5 bases). The germline gives CDR1 KGHSH, CDR2 LQKENI. The CDR3 length is 12 residues. V was shortened by 3 bases and J by 7 bases, with 10 bases between the two germline ends. The CDR3 bases are TGTGCCAGCTCACCTGACAGTCGGGAGCAGTACTTC. Translating it yields CASSPDSREQYF.

The rearrangement links TRBV25-1 to TRBJ2-7, with a possible D match to TRBD1 (6 bases). The CDR3 is 14 amino acids. Germline V gene data show CDR1 as MGHDK and CDR2 as SYGVNS. The ends were cut back, 3 bases at V and 0 bases at J, with 9 bases in the middle. CDR3 in amino acids: CASSETGHSYEQYF. The CDR3 nucleotides read TGTGCCAGCAGTGAGACGGGACACTCCTACGAGCAGTACTTC.

The V gene is TRBV11-2, the J gene TRBJ2-1; TRBD2 matches 11 bases. Germline assignment: CDR1 SGHAT and CDR2 FQNNGV. Trimming at V came to 6 bases and at J to 9 bases, leaving 4 bases not matched to a gene. The CDR3 runs 13 residues. CDR3 in amino acids: CASRAGTSGEQFF. Written as DNA, the CDR3 is TGTGCCAGCAGGGCCGGGACTAGCGGTGAGCAGTTCTTC.

This clone was seen a single time. The CDR3 region has the DNA TGTGCCAGCAGTACAGGGTTGAGCTCCTACGAGCAGTACTTC. It codes for CASSTGLSSYEQYF. V is TRBV11-2 and J is TRBJ2-7; D is possibly TRBD1 (6 bases). Germline loops: CDR1 SGHAT, CDR2 FQNNGV. The CDR3 runs 14 residues. Trimming left V 6 bases short and J 0 bases short, with 12 bases between.